One and the same sample provided the 8 T cell receptor beta chains below, sequenced in a study of early T cells in non-severe SARS-CoV-2 infection. TCRdb ran MiXCR on the 5' RACE reads and lists one entry per CDR3 protein. The table lists around 37,000 distinct CDR3 sequences, roughly 9.7% of them singletons. The sample consisted of whole blood. All receptors come from an adult who was a healthcare worker with PCR-confirmed SARS-CoV-2 infection or an uninfected control (not recorded which).

This clonotype was seen ten or more times. The J gene is TRBJ2-3, the V gene TRBV5-4, with D perhaps matching TRBD1 or TRBD2 (5 bases each). Germline V CDR1 and CDR2: SGHNT, YYREEE (reference sequence). V was clipped by 3 bases and J by 5 bases, with 16 bases between them. The CDR3 is 15 residues long. The CDR3 protein is CASSSGPRSGDTQYF. The CDR3 DNA reads as TGTGCCAGCAGCTCGGGACCCCGGAGTGGAGATACGCAGTATTTT.

This clonotype was picked up a small number of times. The chain is built from TRBV27 and TRBJ2-7; D possibly matches TRBD1 or TRBD2 (5 bases each). The CDR3 spans 15 residues. Trimming took off 4 bases at V and 1 base at J, with 14 bases between the two ends. Per the germline V gene, CDR1 is MNHEY and CDR2 is SMNVEV (reference sequence). The CDR3 here is CASSSPGSISYEQYF. Here the CDR3 DNA reads TGTGCCAGCAGTTCACCAGGGAGTATTTCCTACGAGCAGTACTTC.

The chain couples TRBV6-5 to TRBJ1-5; no reliable D call. Germline V gene lookup returns CDR1 MNHEY and CDR2 SVGAGI. The V end was cut by 0 bases, the J end by 6 bases, with 6 bases between. The CDR3 contains 13 residues. This CDR3 reads CASSYSPGQPQHF. The CDR3 nucleotides are TGTGCCAGCAGTTACTCACCTGGTCAGCCCCAGCATTTT.

This clonotype was counted between two and nine times. The gene calls are TRBV6-5 and TRBJ2-7; 9 nucleotides agree with TRBD1. In germline, CDR1 is MNHEY, CDR2 SVGAGI. The V gene end was trimmed by 6 bases and the J gene end by 5 bases; junction bases not matched to a gene: 5. The CDR3 extends over 13 amino acids. As DNA, the CDR3 is TGTGCCAGCAGCCGGGACAGGGACCACGAGCAGTACTTC. It encodes CASSRDRDHEQYF.

This clonotype was seen a few times. The V call is TRBV5-4, the J call TRBJ2-1; 7 bases map to TRBD2. The CDR3 covers 15 residues. Germline lookup yields CDR1 SGHNT and CDR2 YYREEE (reference sequence). The J segment lost 2 bases and the V segment lost 4 bases, leaving 6 bases of the junction unmatched. The CDR3 DNA sequence: TGTGCCAGCAGCCTCTCCCGGGGGGCCTACAATGAGCAGTTCTTC. Amino acid sequence: CASSLSRGAYNEQFF.

This chain connects TRBV12-5 to TRBJ2-7, with TRBD1 matching 7 bases. The CDR3 is 14 residues long. The germline CDR1 and CDR2 sequences are LGHNT and FRNRAP. V gave up 1 base and J gave up 7 bases; unmatched junction bases: 7. The CDR3 here is CASGLGTGVGEQYF. CDR3 nucleotide sequence: TGTGCTAGTGGTTTGGGGACAGGTGTCGGGGAGCAGTACTTC.

This clonotype was recorded at least ten times. CDR3 protein: CASSPFSGAYNEQFF. CDR3 nucleotides: TGTGCCAGCAGCCCCTTCAGCGGGGCGTACAATGAGCAGTTCTTC. The chain combines TRBV5-4 with TRBJ2-1; 7 bases are a match to TRBD2. This CDR3 is 15 amino acids long. V was clipped by 4 bases and J by 4 bases; unmatched bases: 8. Germline lookup yields CDR1 SGHNT and CDR2 YYREEE (reference sequence).

In this sample, this clonotype turned up many times. This chain uses TRBV20-1 with TRBJ1-5; TRBD1 might be the D (6 bases). Germline loops: CDR1 DFQATT, CDR2 SNEGSKA (reference sequence). The V gene lost 3 bases and the J gene lost 0 bases, with 21 bases spanning the gap. There are 18 residues in the CDR3. Here the CDR3 DNA reads TGCAGTGCTAGGGATATCCCGGGGGGCACTTATAGCAATCAGCCCCAGCATTTT. Encoded protein: CSARDIPGGTYSNQPQHF.